The rows below give T cell receptor beta chains drawn from one sample of a study of CD8 T cells in Susac syndrome. One entry per CDR3 protein results from TCRdb running MiXCR on the immunoSEQ multiplex PCR reads. The sample contains over 150,000 distinct CDR3 sequences, just under 95% of which appear only once. The material sequenced was CD4+ T cells from PBMCs. These receptor sequences come from a human donor with Susac syndrome. CDR3s include the opening cysteine and the closing phenylalanine or tryptophan. D genes are given only for firm matches.

TRBJ2-5,TRBV28,TRBD2,TGTGCCAGCAGTTTATGGACTGACGCACTAGCGAATCAAGAGACCCAGTACTTC,CASSLWTDALANQETQYF
TRBJ2-2,TRBV15,NA,TGTGCCACCAGCAGAGCGGGGCCCACCGGGGAGCTGTTTTTT,CATSRAGPTGELFF
TRBJ1-2,TRBV24-1,NA,TGTGCCACCAGTGACTTATATTCGACGACTGGCTACACCTTC,CATSDLYSTTGYTF
TRBJ1-4,TRBV5-1,TRBD1,TGCGCCAGCAGCTTGGGACAGGGTTCTGCTAATGAAAAACTGTTTTTT,CASSLGQGSANEKLFF
TRBJ1-1,TRBV21-1,NA,TGTGCCAGCAGCAAAGCGGAAAGGGGTCGACTGAAGAACACTGAAGCTTTCTTT,CASSKAERGRLKNTEAFF
TRBJ2-5,TRBV11-2,NA,TGTGCCAGCAGCTTAGTGGGGGGGGCCAGGCAAGAGACCCAGTACTTC,CASSLVGGARQETQYF
TRBJ2-2,TRBV28,NA,TGTGCCAGCAGTTTTTTGTGGCAGAACACCGGGGAGCTGTTTTTT,CASSFLWQNTGELFF
TRBJ2-5,TRBV28,TRBD1,TGTGCCAGCAGTCCTACAACCGACAGGGGTGAGACCCAGTACTTC,CASSPTTDRGETQYF
TRBJ2-5,TRBV6-1,NA,TGTGCCAGCAGTGCACAACCCAAGGGAGAGACCCAGTACTTC,CASSAQPKGETQYF
TRBJ2-1,TRBV27,TRBD2,TGTGCCAGCAGTTTACAGCGGGAGCCGGATGAGCAGTTCTTC,CASSLQREPDEQFF
TRBJ2-1,TRBV7-2,NA,TGTGCCAGCAGCTCCCCGGGTGGGTATGAGCAGTTCTTC,CASSSPGGYEQFF
TRBJ1-1,TRBV21-1,NA,TGTGCCAGCAGCAAAGTGACGGGGGGATCGGGTACTGAAGCTTTCTTT,CASSKVTGGSGTEAFF
TRBJ2-1,TRBV18,TRBD2,TGTGCCAGCTCACCCCGACTAGCGGGAGCCATTAGCAATGAGCAGTTCTTC,CASSPRLAGAISNEQFF
TRBJ2-1,TRBV7-9,TRBD2,TGTGCCAGCAGCACCGGGGGGGGGTCATCCTACAATGAGCAGTTCTTC,CASSTGGGSSYNEQFF